This T cell receptor beta chain is from a study of molecular identifiers for immune sequencing clone quantification. Study-level points and caveats: In naive cells, clones above 20 RNA copies held under 1% of molecules, whereas in effector cells they held over 98%.

TCRdb independently ran MiXCR on the PCR reads; one entry per CDR3 protein. The sample lists 300,000 to 400,000 distinct CDR3 sequences, 24% occurring once. In the case of this clonotype: Its target is unknown.

V lost 7 bases, J lost 5 bases, and 13 bases stayed unmatched. Looked up from germline, CDR1 is SEHNR and CDR2 is FQNEAQ (reference sequence). The CDR3 runs 16 residues. The sample consisted of naive CD8+ T cells from blood, with Jurkat cell RNA spiked in. The subset is: FACS-sorted CD8+CD4-CCR7+CD45RA+ naive T cells. The origin of this receptor is a human donor in good health. Some libraries in this study had Jurkat cell RNA spiked in. The chain has TRBV7-9 and TRBJ2-3; 9 bases map to TRBD1. CDR3 amino acids: CASTWADRGFGDTQYF. The CDR3 DNA is TGTGCCAGCACCTGGGCGGACAGGGGATTCGGAGATACGCAGTATTTT.